This TCR beta chain was identified in a study of OX40 agonist ivuxolimab in advanced cancers. Study-wide context: The patients got ivuxolimab, which is an agonistic anti-OX40 (CD134) antibody. Participants, 82.7% male, averaged about 56 years of age, ranging from about 20 to 79. Participants could have had prior anti-PD-1, anti-PD-L1 or anti-CTLA-4 therapy, and about 37% had some.

Details on this clone: The antigen is not known.

J was trimmed by 7 bases and V by 1 base; bases with no gene match: 9. Germline-derived CDR1 and CDR2 are SGHDN and FVKESK. The CDR3 runs 16 residues. Study observations and caveats: People who partly responded at 0.1-3.0 mg/kg had some of the least clonal expansion seen.

Clones were read by immunoSEQ multiplex PCR, and TCRdb kept only the in-frame ones, dropping some. The data show more than 70,000 clones, about 84% seen once. The sequencing here drew on CD4+ or CD8+ T cells sorted from blood, taken in a trial of the OX40 agonist ivuxolimab. V is TRBV14 and J is TRBJ2-1; 8 bases map to TRBD2. The sequence was collected from an adult with an advanced solid tumor such as melanoma, head and neck, liver or kidney cancer. CDR3: CASSQAFREGRNEQFF. Written as DNA, the CDR3 is TGTGCCAGCAGCCAAGCGTTTCGGGAGGGGAGAAATGAGCAGTTCTTC.